The sequence of this T cell receptor (beta chain) was determined in a study of blood T cell repertoires in COVID-19 (dated by TCRdb to the early 2020s). Turning to the overall study: The collaborator samples originated in the United States, Italy and Spain and spanned the acute and convalescent phases of COVID-19. The material from the prospective study consisted of cDNA or gDNA derived from T cells, B-cell-depleted T cells, or PBMCs. Deeply sampled blood TCRbeta repertoires from subjects exposed to, actively infected with, or recovered from COVID-19 were included in the dataset. The repertoires were released in a freely available public database meant as a resource for research on the immune response to SARS-CoV-2. The samples were drawn from two sources: the first 160 participants of the ongoing ImmuneRACE study, and some 1,300 subjects contributed by 6 global collaborators. Nearly every sample came with metadata listing a de-identified subject ID, COVID-19 status, age in years and sex. Where available, HLA class I and class II types were obtained from metadata supplied by the sample provider rather than from assay-based typing.

Whole blood was collected in K2EDTA tubes by collaborating institutions according to the institutions' own protocols. For TCRbeta analysis, collaborators shipped samples as frozen whole blood, isolated PBMCs, or DNA extracted from either of those sample types. TCRbeta CDR3 regions were amplified from genomic DNA using the immunoSEQ Assay, a bias-controlled multiplex PCR. The original pipeline was this. The number of nucleated cells in each sample was estimated from the amplification of reference gene primers within the assay. To quantify the absolute abundance of each unique TCRbeta CDR3 rearrangement, sequence reads were collapsed and filtered. Productive Simpson clonality was computed per sample as the square root of Simpson's diversity index over productive rearrangements. Not all clones reach the TCRdb copy of this immuneACCESS table, which keeps in-frame sequences only. Checked studies attribute under half of the gap to unresolved V genes and leave the rest unexplained. The DNA was the basis for D and trimming; V, J and clone size are from that table. The sample data list approximately 74,000 clones, and approximately 88% of these were observed just once. Together, the top ten hold approximately 2.5% of the sample.

Paper-wide results and their limitations: How much clinical and demographic metadata was included differed by source and by participant, and the metadata was provided uncurated.

A remark on this clone: Its antigen is not yet known. Per-nucleotide qualities are absent, and no much larger clonotype sits a single base away.

V was cut back by 3 bases and J by 2 bases, leaving a gap of 12 bases between them. The germline V gene gives CDR1 as MDHEN and CDR2 as SYDVKM. Inclusive of the bounding cysteine and phenylalanine, the CDR3 is 15 residues long. Only CDR3 DNA remains: 45 bases, in frame from the first base. Sequencing was done on a sample of peripheral blood. Recombination linked TRBV28 to TRBJ2-3; the best D guess is TRBD1, with 7 bases matching. The TCR comes from a man at least 80 years old with active or convalescent COVID-19. The CDR3 reads CASSLTGTLTDTQYF. In nucleotide form, the sequence is TGTGCCAGCAGTTTGACAGGGACTCTCACAGATACGCAGTATTTT.